This T cell receptor (beta chain) emerged from a study of a mutant IDH1 vaccine in newly diagnosed glioma (dated by TCRdb to the early 2020s). Context from the whole study: Patients received eight vaccinations in weeks 1, 3, 5, 7, 11, 15, 19 and 23, corresponding to visits V03 through V10. Vaccination was initiated 4-6 weeks after radiotherapy alone, or concurrently with temozolomide cycles in the chemotherapy-containing groups. Of the approximately 35 treated patients, approximately 62% were male and around 40% were female, and the mean age was about 40 years. Before enrollment, patients had received standard therapy of radiotherapy alone, temozolomide alone, or radiochemotherapy with temozolomide; most received the combination. Six visits were used for peripheral blood collection: V03 (baseline), V05, V07, V10, V12 and V13. Longitudinal TCRB deep sequencing was performed for 25 to 30 treated patients wherever samples were available for exploratory analyses.

In the case of this clone: No antigen is known for it. The record has no base qualities; no much larger clone is one base away.

Library preparation was by the immunoSEQ multiplex PCR assay. Rearranged TCR beta chain sequences were amplified with the hsTCRB Kit following the manufacturer's protocol. An Illumina MiSeq was used to sequence the TCRB libraries. As for the authors' bioinformatics: The kit vendor's proprietary platform handled demultiplexing, trimming and gene mapping. The clones in this table, taken by TCRdb from immuneACCESS, are in-frame only. Not every clone is retained; where verified, under half of the shortfall comes from an unresolved V gene, and the cause of the rest is unknown. V and J calls and clone size are as listed in that table; D and trimming were resolved from the DNA. This sample lists roughly 74,000 clones; 65% to 90% were detected once. The top ten clonotypes cover roughly 2% of the sample. Sample time point, as interpreted from the label and publication: week 23, last vaccination. Each vaccine dose was 300 ug of a 20-mer mutant IDH1 peptide in Montanide, given subcutaneously with topical imiquimod. Donors had newly diagnosed WHO grade 3 or 4 IDH1-mutant astrocytomas with loss of nuclear ATRX. The samples were drawn from NOA16, a multicentre, single-arm, open-label phase I trial in Germany that tested a mutant IDH1 peptide vaccine in humans for the first time. Genomic DNA for TCRB sequencing was extracted from EDTA blood using the DNeasy Blood and Tissue Kit.

Paper-wide results and their limitations: It was noted by the authors that analyses of patient blood samples could not be reproduced owing to sample limitations. Across multiple MHC alleles, vaccine-induced immune responses were seen in nearly 95% of patients. No apparent relationship was observed between pseudoprogression and alterations in the top peripheral T cell clonotypes detected by TCRB sequencing. PBMC samples for TCRB deep sequencing were selected based on availability.

Here the sequenced sample was PBMCs, taken from a glioma patient whose treatment included an IDH1 peptide vaccine. This clonotype was sampled from a young man with glioma. Some clones in this sample may be carry-over from other donors' samples.

The CDR3 has the sequence CASSLLGEQYF. The DNA sequence is TGTGCCAGCAGCCTCCTCGGTGAGCAGTACTTC. The chain uses TRBV6-5 and TRBJ2-7; there is no confident call for the D gene. The CDR3 runs 11 amino acids, cysteine and phenylalanine included. Just the 33-base CDR3 DNA is kept, in frame starting at base 1. The germline V gene encodes CDR1 MNHEY and CDR2 SVGAGI. The germline ends are 10 bases apart after V is trimmed by 6 bases and J by 7 bases.